The clone carrying this TCR beta chain has just one count. Its cognate antigen is unknown. This sample was included in a study of beta chain features in type 1 diabetes. As for the study in general: Cell yields, gender and age were similar in healthy donors and patients.

Whole-study results and caveats: Patients and controls would share equally any PCR tilt toward shorter templates. Researchers reported that naive, central memory and Treg TCRB repertoires appeared more similar in patients than in healthy donors.

Germline CDR1 MRHNA, CDR2 SNTAGT. The V gene lost 3 bases and the J gene lost 2 bases, with 10 bases spanning the gap. The CDR3 covers 15 residues. Every bit of the isolated RNA underwent reverse transcription, so sequencing read expressed TCRB transcripts. The method was immunoSEQ multiplex PCR; TCRdb's version includes in-frame clones alone and lacks a portion of them. The data contain 130,000 to 150,000 clones, about 7% of them singletons. The source of this sequence is a woman between 25 and 40 years old in good health. This chain joins TRBV6-4 and TRBJ2-2; a possible D gene is TRBD1 (6 bases). The sequencing sample was made of central memory CD4+ T cells from blood. CDR3 coding DNA: TGTGCCAGCAGTGAAACAGGGAGAAACACCGGGGAGCTGTTTTTT. It codes for CASSETGRNTGELFF.